A single sample is the source of the 19 T cell receptor beta chains below, sequenced in a study of cytomegalovirus exposure and HLA in healthy donors. Vbeta (60) and Jbeta (13) primers were used in the PCR. Data came from immunoSEQ multiplex PCR; TCRdb stores just in-frame clones and leaves some out. The sample records about 77,000 clones, over 70% being singletons. Sequenced material: PBMCs. The receptors were gathered from a woman aged 40 to 49 in good health and CMV-seronegative.

Points on this clone: The same CDR3 also results from other DNA sequences found in this sample. The chain combines TRBV7-7 with TRBJ2-3; 11 bases are shared with TRBD2. Germline loops: CDR1 SSHAT, CDR2 FNYEAQ (reference sequence). This CDR3 comprises 15 residues. V trimming: 3 bases; J trimming: 5 bases; junction bases outside the gene matches: 4. CDR3 in DNA: TGTGCCAGCAGCTTGGGGCTAGCGGGAGGAGATACGCAGTATTTT. This translates into CASSLGLAGGDTQYF.

The chain recombines TRBV9 with TRBJ2-1, with 12 bases aligning to TRBD2. Germline V lookup: CDR1 SGDLS, CDR2 YYNGEE. Germline trimming cut 3 bases from V and 3 bases from J; bases unmatched to any gene: 4. The length of the CDR3 is 16 residues. The CDR3 DNA sequence: TGTGCCAGCAGCGGATTGACTAGCGGGAGCTACAATGAGCAGTTCTTC. As protein: CASSGLTSGSYNEQFF.

The chain couples TRBV18 to TRBJ1-3; 7 bases align to TRBD1. The V segment lost 2 bases and the J segment 0 bases; nucleotides outside the gene matches: 7. The CDR3 covers 17 residues. The germline CDR1 and CDR2 sequences are KGHSH and LQKENI. CDR3 loop: CASSPKGQRSSGNTIYF. The DNA of the CDR3 is TGTGCCAGCTCACCAAAGGGACAGCGGAGCTCTGGAAACACCATATATTTT.

The genes are TRBV9 and TRBJ2-1; D is uncertain. V dropped 0 bases and J dropped 3 bases, with 7 bases sitting between them. The CDR3 loop spans 14 amino acids. Germline CDR1 reads SGDLS; CDR2 reads YYNGEE. For the CDR3, the DNA is TGTGCCAGCAGCGTAGACCCAGACTACAATGAGCAGTTCTTC. Its translation is CASSVDPDYNEQFF.

The chain has TRBV28 and TRBJ1-5; 7 bases align to TRBD1. CDR1 is MDHEN, CDR2 SYDVKM, per germline. V lost 5 bases, J lost 5 bases, and 15 bases stayed unmatched. The CDR3 has 17 amino acids. The DNA of the CDR3 is TGTGCCAGCAGTCCAGACAGGGAATTTAATCATCATCAGCCCCAGCATTTT. Residues: CASSPDREFNHHQPQHF.

The DNA for the CDR3 is TGTGCCAGCAGCCCCCTGGGGGCTTACTCTGGAAACACCATATATTTT. Translated, it gives CASSPLGAYSGNTIYF. The chain recombines TRBV9 with TRBJ1-3, with D perhaps TRBD1 (6 bases). CDR1 and CDR2 from the germline V gene are SGDLS and YYNGEE. With 4 bases removed from V and 0 bases from J, the gap between germline ends came to 14 bases. This CDR3 spans 16 amino acids.

This clone occurred a few times. This rearrangement joins TRBV28 to TRBJ1-2; D call uncertain. The CDR3 covers 11 residues. V shed 4 bases and J shed 7 bases, with 7 bases lying between them. Germline loops: CDR1 MDHEN, CDR2 SYDVKM. The CDR3 sequence: CASSSSSGYTF. The CDR3 DNA is TGTGCCAGCAGTTCGTCTAGTGGCTACACCTTC.

The gene calls are TRBV28 and TRBJ1-2; unclear D gene. The V end lost 7 bases, the J end lost 3 bases, and 18 bases lay between the germline ends. Looked up from germline, CDR1 is MDHEN and CDR2 is SYDVKM. The CDR3 contains 15 residues. In DNA form, the CDR3 reads TGTGCCAGCAACATCGCAGTAACCCCTCACTATGGCTACACCTTC. Its translation is CASNIAVTPHYGYTF.

CDR3 region: CASSSFRSGRASEQYF. The CDR3, as DNA: TGTGCCAGCAGTTCCTTTCGTAGCGGGAGGGCCTCCGAGCAGTACTTC. The gene calls are TRBV6-5 and TRBJ2-7; the match to TRBD2 covers 11 bases. There are 16 residues in the CDR3. The germline gives CDR1 MNHEY, CDR2 SVGAGI. V lost 4 bases to trimming and J lost 6 bases; unmatched junction nucleotides: 11.

DNA of the CDR3: TGCAGCGTTGGGTCCGAGCGGTGGTTCGGCACAGATACGCAGTATTTT. Its protein is CSVGSERWFGTDTQYF. The chain is built from TRBV29-1 and TRBJ2-3; TRBD2 might be the D (5 bases). In germline, CDR1 is SQVTM, CDR2 ANQGSEA. V lost 4 bases, J lost 1 base, and 18 bases lay in between. The CDR3 is 16 residues long.

The chain combines TRBV11-1 with TRBJ2-7; 7 positions match TRBD1. This CDR3 comprises 16 residues. V was clipped by 3 bases and J by 4 bases; unmatched bases: 12. Germline CDR1 is SGHAT and CDR2 is FQDESV (reference sequence). CDR3 nucleotides: TGTGCCAGCAGCTTTTTTGAGGGGGCAAATGCTTACGAGCAGTACTTC. This translates into CASSFFEGANAYEQYF.

The V and J genes are TRBV11-2 and TRBJ2-7; 10 bases are a match to TRBD2. The CDR3 extends over 17 amino acids. Germline V lookup: CDR1 SGHAT, CDR2 FQNNGV. With 6 bases clipped from V and 3 bases from J, the junction kept 14 bases outside the gene matches. The CDR3 DNA reads as TGTGCCAGCAGGAGGACTAGCGGCCTCTCGGGGCTCTACGAGCAGTACTTC. Translated, it gives CASRRTSGLSGLYEQYF.

The gene calls are TRBV18 and TRBJ2-7; TRBD2 matches at 8 bases. V lost 4 bases and J lost 5; bases outside the gene matches: 13. Per the germline V gene, CDR1 is KGHSH and CDR2 is LQKENI. This CDR3 contains 16 residues. The CDR3 DNA sequence: TGTGCCAGCTCACAACGGGAGGGGCTAGTGGGTGACGAGCAGTACTTC. Residues: CASSQREGLVGDEQYF.

The chain employs TRBV7-3 and TRBJ2-1; 9 bases are shared with TRBD1. The V gene end was trimmed by 5 bases and the J gene end by 2 bases; junction bases not matched to a gene: 1. This CDR3 is built from 14 residues. Per germline, CDR1 SGHTA and CDR2 FQGTGA. CDR3 amino acids: CASSGDRAYNEQFF. The CDR3 DNA is TGTGCCAGCAGCGGGGACAGGGCCTACAATGAGCAGTTCTTC.

This clone was counted a few times. Germline and junction disagree at one end, which may indicate a read error. The chain couples TRBV7-7 to TRBJ2-2; 10 bases are a match to TRBD2. The CDR3 is 18 amino acids. Germline-derived CDR1 and CDR2 are SSHAT and FNYEAQ (reference sequence). CDR3 nucleotides: TGTGCTAGCAGCTTACGGGCGGGACTAGCGTCCCACACCGGGGAGCTGTTTTTT. It specifies CASSLRAGLASHTGELFF.

The V gene is TRBV6-1, the J gene TRBJ2-3; weak D call: TRBD2 (5 bases). This CDR3 is built from 15 residues. Trimming removed 4 bases at V and 1 base at J, with 12 bases between. Germline CDR1 and CDR2: MNHNS and SASEGT. Written as DNA, the CDR3 is TGTGCCAGCAGTGGGTCTAGGCGGGGCACAGATACGCAGTATTTT. This encodes CASSGSRRGTDTQYF.

The chain couples TRBV14 to TRBJ2-5; 7 bases fit TRBD2. The germline V gene encodes CDR1 SGHDN and CDR2 FVKESK. The CDR3 covers 16 residues. V gave up 2 bases and J gave up 2 bases; unmatched junction bases: 8. CDR3 sequence: CASSQRRGLGQETQYF. CDR3 sequence (DNA): TGTGCCAGCAGCCAACGCCGTGGACTAGGTCAAGAGACCCAGTACTTC.

This clone was seen a handful of times. V and J are TRBV5-1 and TRBJ2-2, with TRBD1 matching over 8 bases. There are 17 residues in the CDR3. V lost 0 bases, J lost 5 bases, and 9 bases stayed unmatched. Germline V gene data show CDR1 as SGHRS and CDR2 as YFSETQ. The DNA for the CDR3 is TGCGCCAGCAGCTTGGCGGTCGGCAGGGGGCTAACCGGGGAGCTGTTTTTT. Its protein is CASSLAVGRGLTGELFF.

This chain joins TRBV19 and TRBJ2-1; no reliable D call. Germline-derived CDR1 and CDR2 are LNHDA and SQIVND (reference sequence). The V end lost 1 base, the J end lost 6 bases, and 10 bases lay between the germline ends. The CDR3 runs to 14 residues. This CDR3 reads CASSIGPWANEQFF. For the CDR3, the DNA is TGTGCCAGTAGTATAGGGCCTTGGGCCAATGAGCAGTTCTTC.